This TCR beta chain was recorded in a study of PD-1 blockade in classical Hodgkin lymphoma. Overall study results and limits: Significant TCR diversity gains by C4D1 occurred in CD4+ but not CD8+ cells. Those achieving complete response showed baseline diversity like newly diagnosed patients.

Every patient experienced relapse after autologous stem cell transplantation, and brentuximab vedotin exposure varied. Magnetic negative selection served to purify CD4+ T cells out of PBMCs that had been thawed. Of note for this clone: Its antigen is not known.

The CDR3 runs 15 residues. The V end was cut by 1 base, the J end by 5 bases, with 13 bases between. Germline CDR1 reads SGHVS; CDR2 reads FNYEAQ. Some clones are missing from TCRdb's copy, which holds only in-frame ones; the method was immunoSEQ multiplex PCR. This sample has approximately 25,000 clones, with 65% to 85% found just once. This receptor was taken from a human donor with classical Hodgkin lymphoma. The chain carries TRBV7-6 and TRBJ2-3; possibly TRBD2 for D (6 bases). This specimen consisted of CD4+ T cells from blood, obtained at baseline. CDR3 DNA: TGTGCCAGCAGCTTAGGTGTGGGAGGAGGAGATACGCAGTATTTT. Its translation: CASSLGVGGGDTQYF.